Shown below are 24 T cell receptor beta chains from a single sample sequenced in a study of T and B cells in COVID-19 patients. TRB rearrangements were amplified by multiplex PCR with BIOMED2 TRB-A/B primers. A single record per CDR3 protein comes from TCRdb applying MiXCR to the multiplex PCR reads. The sample includes some 17,000 distinct CDR3 sequences, roughly 29% of them seen just once. Blood genomic DNA input for TRB amplification was roughly 220-500 ng. The sequenced material came from blood. These receptors all stem from a human donor who had recovered from COVID-19.

The genes are TRBV5-1 and TRBJ1-2; D is undetermined. This CDR3 comprises 12 residues. Germline lookup yields CDR1 SGHRS and CDR2 YFSETQ. V was shortened by 4 bases and J by 8 bases, with 12 bases between the two germline ends. The CDR3 loop reads CASSPTDGGYTF. CDR3 DNA sequence: TGCGCCAGCAGCCCAACGGACGGAGGCTACACCTTC.

This clonotype occurred a few times. The V and J genes are TRBV29-1 and TRBJ2-7, with a tentative D call TRBD2 (5 bases). V lost 6 bases, J lost 6 bases, and 18 bases lay in between. Germline-derived CDR1 and CDR2 are SQVTM and ANQGSEA. The CDR3 runs to 13 residues. The CDR3 DNA reads as TGCAGCGTATCGAACGGACTTTCGGTCGAGCAGTACTTC. Residues: CSVSNGLSVEQYF.

The CDR3 sequence: CASSFVAVTDLLIKNIQYF. Written as DNA, the CDR3 is TGTGCCAGCAGTTTTGTAGCTGTTACCGACTTACTCATCAAAAACATTCAGTACTTC. V gene TRBV6-2 or TRBV6-3 combines with J gene TRBJ2-4; D not resolved. The germline V gene encodes CDR1 MNHEY and CDR2 SVGEGT. The V and J ends lost 4 bases and 3 bases respectively, with 25 bases between them. This CDR3 contains 19 residues.

By share of the sample, this clonotype is medium-sized. The J gene is TRBJ1-5, the V gene TRBV6-8; D possibly corresponds to TRBD1 (5 bases). Trimming took off 6 bases at V and 1 base at J, with 10 bases between the two ends. CDR3 length: 14 residues. Germline V lookup: CDR1 MNHGY, CDR2 SAAAGT. The CDR3: CASRDGGSNQPQHF. The CDR3 region has the DNA TGTGCCAGCAGAGACGGGGGGAGCAATCAGCCCCAGCATTTT.

Regarding this clonotype: A much bigger clone sits one base away, suggesting this may be a read error. V usage is TRBV12-3 or TRBV12-4 and J usage is TRBJ1-5; 8 positions match TRBD1. This CDR3 contains 16 residues. The CDR3 region is CASSLGQGPTNQSQHF. The CDR3 DNA follows: TGTGCCAGCAGTCTCGGACAGGGACCTACGAATCAGTCCCAGCATTTT.

The chain recombines TRBV6-5 with TRBJ2-1, with 10 bases matching TRBD2. CDR3 size: 13 residues. Trimming took 6 bases from V and 5 from J; bases not matched to a gene: 1. Germline CDR1 is MNHEY and CDR2 is SVGAGI. CDR3 residues: CASRLAGNNEQFF. The CDR3 coding sequence is TGTGCCAGCAGACTAGCGGGGAACAATGAGCAGTTCTTC.

CDR3: CASSFRDTNEQFF. The CDR3 DNA follows: TGTGCCAGCAGCTTCCGGGACACCAATGAGCAGTTCTTC. V is TRBV7-9 and J is TRBJ2-1; TRBD1 might be the D (6 bases). V dropped 3 bases and J dropped 6 bases, with 9 bases sitting between them. CDR3 length: 13 residues. CDR1 and CDR2 from the germline V gene are SEHNR and FQNEAQ (reference sequence).

This clonotype was recorded a few times. V is TRBV6-5 and J is TRBJ2-7, with 7 bases matching TRBD1. Germline V CDR1 and CDR2: MNHEY, SVGAGI. The CDR3 consists of 14 residues. Losses at the gene ends were 5 bases for V and 1 base for J; bases not matched to a gene: 5. For the CDR3, the DNA is TGTGCCAGCAGTGTTCCGGGACAGTCCTACGAGCAGTACTTC. Its translation: CASSVPGQSYEQYF.

This clonotype has just a few counts. This rearrangement joins TRBV5-5 to TRBJ1-1; D is undetermined. The CDR3 contains 12 residues. Trimming removed 2 bases from V and 1 base from J, with 3 bases in between. The germline V gene encodes CDR1 SGHKS and CDR2 YYEKEE (reference sequence). The CDR3 DNA sequence: TGTGCCAGCAGCTTTTCGAACACTGAAGCTTTCTTT. Translating it yields CASSFSNTEAFF.

The chain has TRBV7-6 and TRBJ1-5; D gene unclear. The CDR3 is made up of 17 amino acids. Germline V gene sequence: CDR1 SGHVS, CDR2 FNYEAQ. V was trimmed by 1 base and J by 0 bases, leaving 13 bases between them. This CDR3 reads CASSLGGSAYSNQPQHF. CDR3 coding DNA: TGTGCCAGCAGCTTAGGTGGCAGCGCGTATAGCAATCAGCCCCAGCATTTT.

There are a few counts of this clonotype. The chain employs TRBV5-4 and TRBJ2-5, with D tentatively TRBD1 (6 bases). Looked up from germline, CDR1 is SGHNT and CDR2 is YYREEE (reference sequence). V was shortened by 8 bases and J by 4 bases, with 21 bases between the two germline ends. CDR3 length: 15 amino acids. CDR3 coding DNA: TGTGCCAGTGGTAAACAGGGTTCTTTGCGAGAGACCCAGTACTTC. Translation gives CASGKQGSLRETQYF.

This clonotype was seen many times. J is TRBJ2-2 and V is TRBV24-1; D gene ambiguous. Trimming removed 3 bases from V and 4 bases from J, with 11 bases in between. CDR1 KGHDR and CDR2 SFDVKD come from the germline V gene. The CDR3 totals 15 residues. The CDR3 loop reads CATSDGGGLTGELFF. The CDR3 nucleotides are TGTGCCACCAGTGATGGTGGCGGTCTCACCGGGGAGCTGTTTTTT.

This clonotype was observed a few times. The chain couples TRBV19 to TRBJ1-2; perhaps TRBD1 as D (5 bases). CDR1 and CDR2 from the germline V gene are LNHDA and SQIVND (reference sequence). V was clipped by 6 bases and J by 5 bases, with 25 bases between them. CDR3 length: 17 residues. The CDR3 spells CASSPGLSVFKRYGYTF. The DNA for the CDR3 is TGTGCCAGTAGCCCGGGACTGAGCGTCTTTAAGAGATATGGCTACACCTTC.

This rearrangement joins TRBV28 to TRBJ2-7; D unclear. There are 13 residues in the CDR3. The germline V gene has CDR1 MDHEN and CDR2 SYDVKM. The V end was cut by 2 bases, the J end by 3 bases, with 8 bases between. This CDR3 reads CASSLGVGYEQYF. In nucleotides, the CDR3 is TGTGCCAGCAGTTTAGGGGTCGGCTACGAGCAGTACTTC.

This chain connects TRBV18 to TRBJ1-1; 8 bases map to TRBD1. Trimming cost V 2 bases and J 5 bases; bases outside gene matches: 4. Germline loops: CDR1 KGHSH, CDR2 LQKENI. CDR3 length: 14 amino acids. The CDR3 DNA sequence: TGTGCCAGCTCACCAAGGACAGGGACGACTGAAGCTTTCTTT. Translation: CASSPRTGTTEAFF.

The chain has TRBV6-6 and TRBJ1-5; D is uncertain. The CDR3 extends over 15 amino acids. Germline loops: CDR1 MNHNY, CDR2 SVGAGI (reference sequence). V was cut by 6 bases and J by 0 bases, with 12 bases left in between. CDR3 DNA: TGTGCCAGCAGCCAGGACGGGAATAGCAATCAGCCCCAGCATTTT. As protein: CASSQDGNSNQPQHF.

The chain employs TRBV18 and TRBJ1-5, with a tentative D call TRBD1 (5 bases). V was pared by 4 bases and J by 0 bases, with 16 bases between. The CDR3 has 17 amino acids. Germline-derived CDR1 and CDR2 are KGHSH and LQKENI. This chain's CDR3 is CASSQRDGLFSNQPQHF. As DNA, the CDR3 is TGTGCCAGCTCACAAAGGGACGGACTTTTTAGCAATCAGCCCCAGCATTTT. Variable domain in full (rest from reference TRBV18 and TRBJ1-5): NAGVMQNPRHLVRRRGQEARLRCSPMKGHSHVYWYRQLPEEGLKFMVYLQKENIIDESGMPKERFSAEFPKEGPSILRIQQVVRGDSAAYFCASSQRDGLFSNQPQHFGDGTRLSIL.

The V gene is TRBV10-3, the J gene TRBJ1-4, with D unclear. Germline V lookup: CDR1 ENHRY, CDR2 SYGVKD. V dropped 4 bases and J dropped 4 bases, with 10 bases sitting between them. The CDR3 sequence is 14 residues long. The CDR3 DNA sequence: TGTGCCATCAGTGGGGTCCACGGTAATGAAAAACTGTTTTTT. Residues: CAISGVHGNEKLFF.

This clonotype was counted ten times or more. The chain employs TRBV6-5 and TRBJ2-7; 7 bases align to TRBD2. The ends lost 2 bases at V and 5 bases at J; junction bases unmatched: 9. The germline gives CDR1 MNHEY, CDR2 SVGAGI. The CDR3 covers 15 residues. CDR3 bases: TGTGCCAGCAGTTACGCGTGGGAGGGTTCCCACGAGCAGTACTTC. Translated: CASSYAWEGSHEQYF.

This clonotype was seen only a few times. V and J are TRBV27 and TRBJ1-1; TRBD1 is a possible D gene (6 bases). The CDR3 spans 17 residues. The V and J ends lost 2 bases and 0 bases respectively, with 16 bases between them. The germline V gene encodes CDR1 MNHEY and CDR2 SMNVEV (reference sequence). The CDR3 reads CASSLKGWGAMNTEAFF. CDR3 coding DNA: TGTGCCAGCAGTTTAAAAGGATGGGGGGCGATGAACACTGAAGCTTTCTTT.

In regard to this clonotype: The germline gene is not matched at one end of the junction; a read error may be the cause. The gene calls are TRBV24-1 and TRBJ2-3; 14 positions agree with TRBD2. Germline V gives CDR1 KGHDR, CDR2 SFDVKD. The CDR3 runs 14 residues. As DNA, the CDR3 is TGTGCCACCAGTGATTTGGGGACTAGCGGGAGCCCCTCGTTT. Translation: CATSDLGTSGSPSF.

This clonotype was observed many times. The chain recombines TRBV6-5 with TRBJ2-5, with TRBD2 as a possible D gene (6 bases). Germline loops: CDR1 MNHEY, CDR2 SVGAGI. Trimming stripped 5 bases from V and 7 bases from J, with 23 bases between. CDR3 length equals 16 residues. This CDR3 is CASSGFPGLQRVTQYF. Written as DNA, the CDR3 is TGTGCCAGCAGTGGATTCCCGGGACTCCAGAGGGTGACCCAGTACTTC.

This clonotype was counted at least ten times. V and J are TRBV19 and TRBJ2-2, with D uncertain. V was pared by 6 bases and J by 8 bases, with 10 bases between. The CDR3 spans 12 residues. The germline V gene encodes CDR1 LNHDA and CDR2 SQIVND (reference sequence). CDR3 amino acids: CASSVAFGELFF. The CDR3 DNA is TGTGCCAGTAGCGTTGCCTTTGGGGAGCTGTTTTTT.

This clonotype was seen a handful of times. The genes are TRBV27 and TRBJ2-7; 10 bases align to TRBD1. Germline-derived CDR1 and CDR2 are MNHEY and SMNVEV (reference sequence). The CDR3 runs 15 residues. With 5 bases clipped from V and 2 bases from J, the junction kept 6 bases outside the gene matches. In DNA, the CDR3 is TGTGCCAGCAGTCGACCGGGACAGGGGACCTACGAGCAGTACTTC. It yields the protein CASSRPGQGTYEQYF.